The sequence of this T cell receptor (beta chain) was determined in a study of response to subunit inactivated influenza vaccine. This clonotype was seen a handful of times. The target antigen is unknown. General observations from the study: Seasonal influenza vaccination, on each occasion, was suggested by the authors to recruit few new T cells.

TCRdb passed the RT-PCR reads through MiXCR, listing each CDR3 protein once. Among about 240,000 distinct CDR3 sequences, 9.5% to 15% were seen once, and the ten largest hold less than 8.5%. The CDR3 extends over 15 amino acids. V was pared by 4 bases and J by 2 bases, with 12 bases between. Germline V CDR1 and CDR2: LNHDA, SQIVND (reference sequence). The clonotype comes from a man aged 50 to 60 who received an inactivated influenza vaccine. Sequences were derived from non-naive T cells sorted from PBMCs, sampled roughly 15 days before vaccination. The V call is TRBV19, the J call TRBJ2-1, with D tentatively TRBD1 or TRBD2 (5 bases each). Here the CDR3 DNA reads TGTGCCAGTAGTACTGCCGGGGCCACCTACAATGAGCAGTTCTTC. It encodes CASSTAGATYNEQFF.